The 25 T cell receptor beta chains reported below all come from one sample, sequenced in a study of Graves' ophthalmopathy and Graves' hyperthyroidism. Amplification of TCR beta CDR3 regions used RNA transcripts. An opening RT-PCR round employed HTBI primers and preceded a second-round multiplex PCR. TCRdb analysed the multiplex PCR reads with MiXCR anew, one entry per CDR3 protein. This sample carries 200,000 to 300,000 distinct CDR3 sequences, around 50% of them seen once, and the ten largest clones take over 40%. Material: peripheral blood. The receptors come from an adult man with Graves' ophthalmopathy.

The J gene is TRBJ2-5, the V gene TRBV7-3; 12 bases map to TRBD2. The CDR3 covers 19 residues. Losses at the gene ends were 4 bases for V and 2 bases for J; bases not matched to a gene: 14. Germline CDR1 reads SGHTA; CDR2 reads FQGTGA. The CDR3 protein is CASSSAGASGGARQETQYF. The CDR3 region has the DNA TGTGCCAGCAGCTCCGCGGGTGCTAGCGGGGGGGCCAGGCAAGAGACCCAGTACTTC.

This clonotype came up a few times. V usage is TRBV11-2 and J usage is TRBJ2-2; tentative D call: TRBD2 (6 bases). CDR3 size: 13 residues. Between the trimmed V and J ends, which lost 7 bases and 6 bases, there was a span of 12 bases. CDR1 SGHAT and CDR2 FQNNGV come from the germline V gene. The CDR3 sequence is CASTLSGAGELFF. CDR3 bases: TGTGCCAGCACCCTCTCGGGAGCCGGGGAGCTGTTTTTT.

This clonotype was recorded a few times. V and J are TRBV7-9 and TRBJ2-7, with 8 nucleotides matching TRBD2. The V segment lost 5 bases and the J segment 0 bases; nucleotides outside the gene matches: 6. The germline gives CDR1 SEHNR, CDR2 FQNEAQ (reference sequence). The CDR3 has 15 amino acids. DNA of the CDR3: TGTGCCAGCAGCCCGGGGGGGGGAAACTCCTACGAGCAGTACTTC. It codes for CASSPGGGNSYEQYF.

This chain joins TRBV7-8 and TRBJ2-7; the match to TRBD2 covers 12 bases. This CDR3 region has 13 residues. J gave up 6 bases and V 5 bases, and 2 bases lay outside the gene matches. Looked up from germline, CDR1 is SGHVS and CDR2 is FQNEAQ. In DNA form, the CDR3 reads TGTGCCAGCAGCGCTAGCGGGGGGGGCGAGCAGTACTTC. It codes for CASSASGGGEQYF. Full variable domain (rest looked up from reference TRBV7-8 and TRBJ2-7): GAGVSQSPRYKVAKRGQDVALRCDPISGHVSLFWYQQALGQGPEFLTYFQNEAQLDKSGLPSDRFFAERPEGSVSTLKIQRTQQEDSAVYLCASSASGGGEQYFGPGTRLTVT.

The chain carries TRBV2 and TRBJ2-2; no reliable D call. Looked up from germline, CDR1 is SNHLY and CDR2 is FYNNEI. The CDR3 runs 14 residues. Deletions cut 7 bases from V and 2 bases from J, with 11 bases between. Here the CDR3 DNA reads TGTGCCAGCAAGTACCTTCCAAACACCGGGGAGCTGTTTTTT. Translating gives CASKYLPNTGELFF. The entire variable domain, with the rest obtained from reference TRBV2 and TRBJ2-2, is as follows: EPEVTQTPSHQVTQMGQEVILRCVPISNHLYFYWYRQILGQKVEFLVSFYNNEISEKSEIFDDQFSVERPDGSNFTLKIRSTKLEDSAMYFCASKYLPNTGELFFGEGSRLTVL.

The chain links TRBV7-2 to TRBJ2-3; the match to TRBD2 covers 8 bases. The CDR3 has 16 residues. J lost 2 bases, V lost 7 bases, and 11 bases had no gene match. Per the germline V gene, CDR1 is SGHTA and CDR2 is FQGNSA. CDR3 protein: CASTLSGGGITDTQYF. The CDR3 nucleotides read TGTGCCAGCACCCTAAGTGGCGGGGGGATCACAGATACGCAGTATTTT. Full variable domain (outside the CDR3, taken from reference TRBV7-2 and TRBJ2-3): GAGVSQSPSNKVTEKGKDVELRCDPISGHTALYWYRQSLGQGLEFLIYFQGNSAPDKSGLPSDRFSAERTGGSVSTLTIQRTQQEDSAVYLCASTLSGGGITDTQYFGPGTRLTVL.

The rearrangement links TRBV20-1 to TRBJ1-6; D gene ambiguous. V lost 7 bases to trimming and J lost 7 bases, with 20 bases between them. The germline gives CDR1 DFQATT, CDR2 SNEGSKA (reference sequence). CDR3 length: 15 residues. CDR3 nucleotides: TGCAGTGTCGAACCCCCAATCTTGCGGAATTCACCCCTCCACTTT. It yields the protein CSVEPPILRNSPLHF.

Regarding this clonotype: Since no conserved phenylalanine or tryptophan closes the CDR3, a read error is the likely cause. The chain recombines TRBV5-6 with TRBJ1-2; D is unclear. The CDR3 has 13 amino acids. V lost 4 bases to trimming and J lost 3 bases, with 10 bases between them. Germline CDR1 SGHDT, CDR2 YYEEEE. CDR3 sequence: CASSIAYYYGYTS. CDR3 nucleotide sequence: TGTGCCAGCAGCATTGCCTATTACTATGGCTACACCTCC.

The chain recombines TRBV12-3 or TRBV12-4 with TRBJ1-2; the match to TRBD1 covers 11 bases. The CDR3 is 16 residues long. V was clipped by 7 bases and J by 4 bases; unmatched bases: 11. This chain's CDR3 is CASTLGRDRGIYGYTF. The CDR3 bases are TGTGCCAGCACCCTAGGAAGGGACAGGGGGATCTATGGCTACACCTTC.

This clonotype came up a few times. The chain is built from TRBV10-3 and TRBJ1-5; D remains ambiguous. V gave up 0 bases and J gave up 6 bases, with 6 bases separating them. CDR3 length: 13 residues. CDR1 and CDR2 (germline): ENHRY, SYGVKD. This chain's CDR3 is CAISESVGQPQHF. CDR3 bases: TGTGCCATCAGTGAGTCGGTCGGTCAGCCCCAGCATTTT.

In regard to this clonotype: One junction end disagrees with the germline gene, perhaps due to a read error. The CDR3 nucleotides are TGCGCCAGCAGCCAAGTTTTTGGACAATTTTATGGCTACACCTTC. Protein product: CASSQVFGQFYGYTF. The chain has TRBV7-9 and TRBJ1-2, with D perhaps matching TRBD1 (5 bases). Per the germline V gene, CDR1 is SEHNR and CDR2 is FQNEAQ (reference sequence). The CDR3 contains 15 residues.

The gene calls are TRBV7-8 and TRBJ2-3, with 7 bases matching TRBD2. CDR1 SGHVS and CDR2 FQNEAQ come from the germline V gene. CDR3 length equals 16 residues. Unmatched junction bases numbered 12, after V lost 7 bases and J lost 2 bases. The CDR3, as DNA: TGTGCCAGCACCTATCGACTAGCAGATGTCACAGATACGCAGTATTTT. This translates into CASTYRLADVTDTQYF.

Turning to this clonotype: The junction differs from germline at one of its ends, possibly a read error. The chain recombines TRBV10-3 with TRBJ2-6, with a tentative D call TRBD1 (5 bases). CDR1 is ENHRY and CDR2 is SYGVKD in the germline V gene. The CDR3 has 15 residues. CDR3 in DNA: TGTGCCAGCAGTAACCAGGGTTCTGGGGCCAACGTCCTGACTTTC. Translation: CASSNQGSGANVLTF.

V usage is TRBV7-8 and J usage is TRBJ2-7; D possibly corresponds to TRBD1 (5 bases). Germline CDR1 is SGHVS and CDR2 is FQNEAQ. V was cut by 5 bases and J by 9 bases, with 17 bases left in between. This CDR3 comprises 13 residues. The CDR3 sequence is CASSPGAGQGQYF. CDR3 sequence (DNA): TGTGCCAGCAGCCCCGGAGCAGGCCAGGGGCAGTACTTC.

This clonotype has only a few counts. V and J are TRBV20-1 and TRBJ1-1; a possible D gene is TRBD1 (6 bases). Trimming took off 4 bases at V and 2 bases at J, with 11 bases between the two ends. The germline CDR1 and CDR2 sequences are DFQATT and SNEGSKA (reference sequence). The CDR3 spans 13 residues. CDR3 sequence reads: CSATADSNTEAFF. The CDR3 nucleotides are TGCAGTGCTACCGCGGACAGTAACACTGAAGCTTTCTTT.

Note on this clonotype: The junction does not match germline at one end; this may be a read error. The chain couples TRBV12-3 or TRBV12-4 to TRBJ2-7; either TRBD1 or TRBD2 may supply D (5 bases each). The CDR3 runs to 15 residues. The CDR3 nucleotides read TGTGCCAGCAGTTTGTTTAGGGACCATTCCTCCGAGCAGTACTTC. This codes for CASSLFRDHSSEQYF.

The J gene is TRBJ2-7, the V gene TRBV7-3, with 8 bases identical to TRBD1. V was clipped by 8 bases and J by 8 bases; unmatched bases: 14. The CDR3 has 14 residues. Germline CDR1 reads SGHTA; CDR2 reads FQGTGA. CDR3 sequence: CASSGGVNQPQQYF. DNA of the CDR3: TGTGCCAGCTCAGGGGGCGTGAATCAGCCCCAGCAGTACTTC.

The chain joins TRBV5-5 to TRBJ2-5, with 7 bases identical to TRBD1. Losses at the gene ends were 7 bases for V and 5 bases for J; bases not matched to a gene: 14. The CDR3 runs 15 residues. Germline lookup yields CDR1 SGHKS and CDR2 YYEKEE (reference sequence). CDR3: CASLRRQGFGETQYF. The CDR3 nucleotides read TGTGCCAGCCTCCGACGACAGGGATTCGGGGAGACCCAGTACTTC.

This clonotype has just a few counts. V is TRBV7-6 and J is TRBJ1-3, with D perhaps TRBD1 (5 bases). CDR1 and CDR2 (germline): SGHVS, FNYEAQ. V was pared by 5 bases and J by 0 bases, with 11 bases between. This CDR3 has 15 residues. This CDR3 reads CASSPGRNSGNTIYF. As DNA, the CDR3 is TGTGCCAGCAGCCCGGGACGGAACTCTGGAAACACCATATATTTT.

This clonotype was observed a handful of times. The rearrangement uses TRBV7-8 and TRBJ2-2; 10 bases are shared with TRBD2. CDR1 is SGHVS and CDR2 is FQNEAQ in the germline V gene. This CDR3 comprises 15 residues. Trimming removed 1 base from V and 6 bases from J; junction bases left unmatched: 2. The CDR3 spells CASSLVSGGAGELFF. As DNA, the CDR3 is TGTGCCAGCAGCTTAGTCAGCGGGGGGGCCGGGGAGCTGTTTTTT. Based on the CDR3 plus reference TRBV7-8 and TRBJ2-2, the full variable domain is GAGVSQSPRYKVAKRGQDVALRCDPISGHVSLFWYQQALGQGPEFLTYFQNEAQLDKSGLPSDRFFAERPEGSVSTLKIQRTQQEDSAVYLCASSLVSGGAGELFFGEGSRLTVL.

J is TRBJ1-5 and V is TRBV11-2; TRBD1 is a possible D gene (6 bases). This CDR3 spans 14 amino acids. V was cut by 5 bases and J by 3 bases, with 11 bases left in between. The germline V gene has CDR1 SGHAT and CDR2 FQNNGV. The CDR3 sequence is CASSPRGINQPQHF. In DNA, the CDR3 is TGTGCCAGCAGCCCCAGGGGTATCAATCAGCCCCAGCATTTT.

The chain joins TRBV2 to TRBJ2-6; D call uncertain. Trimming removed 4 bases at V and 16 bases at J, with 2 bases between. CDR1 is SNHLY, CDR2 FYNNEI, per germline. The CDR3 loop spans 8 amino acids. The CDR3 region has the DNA TGTGCCAGCAGTGTTCTGACTTTC. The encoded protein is CASSVLTF.

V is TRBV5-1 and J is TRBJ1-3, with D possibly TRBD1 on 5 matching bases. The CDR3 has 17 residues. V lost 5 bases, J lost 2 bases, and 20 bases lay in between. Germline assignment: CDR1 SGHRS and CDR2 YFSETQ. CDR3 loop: CASRLDMVGTAGNTIYF. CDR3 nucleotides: TGCGCCAGCAGACTTGATATGGTCGGGACGGCTGGAAACACCATATATTTT.

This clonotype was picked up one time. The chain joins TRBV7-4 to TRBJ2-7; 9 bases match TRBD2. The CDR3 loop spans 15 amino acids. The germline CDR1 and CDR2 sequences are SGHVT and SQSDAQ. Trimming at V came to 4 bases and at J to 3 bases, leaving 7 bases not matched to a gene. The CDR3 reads CASSSHSTSGYEQYF. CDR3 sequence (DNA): TGTGCCAGCAGCTCACATTCGACTAGCGGCTACGAGCAGTACTTC.

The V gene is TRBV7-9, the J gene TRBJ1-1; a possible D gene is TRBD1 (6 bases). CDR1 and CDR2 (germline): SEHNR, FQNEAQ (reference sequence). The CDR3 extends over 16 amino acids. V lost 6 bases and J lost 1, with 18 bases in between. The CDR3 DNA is TGTGCCAGCAGGCCAAGACAGGCGAGGGAGAACACTGAAGCTTTCTTT. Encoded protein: CASRPRQARENTEAFF.